This TCR beta chain is from a study of cytomegalovirus exposure and HLA in healthy donors (dated by TCRdb to 2015 to 2018). Context from the whole study: An earlier analysis of roughly 500 of the donors reported about 300 Gb of sequence data and 117 million unique TCR beta sequences obtained from 180 million or so T cells. About 300 gigabases of sequencing data and around 88 million unique TCR sequences made up an early release that covered approximately 620 HLA-typed donors. Among the roughly 390 genotyped donors, roughly 80% belonged to the genetic ancestry cluster associated with self-reported Caucasian donors. The aim of the study was to test whether cataloging public T cell receptors could identify signatures of past pathogen exposure. The T cell repertoires of 670 or so subjects were profiled by immunosequencing and related to cytomegalovirus serostatus. In addition to the first cohort of 650 to 750 subjects, a separate validation cohort of 130 or so different subjects was used. To predict cytomegalovirus infection status, the study brought together high-throughput TCR immunosequencing, statistical association of individual TCRs with disease status, and machine learning. In a later analysis, previously published TCR beta repertoires from hundreds of donors were re-analyzed and high-resolution HLA genotyping was added so that TCR occurrence patterns could be studied. The later analysis used no new phenotypic data to find candidate immune exposures, relying instead on TCR beta sequences and their occurrence across donors. An earlier analysis of more than 450 of the donors used high-throughput TCR beta sequencing to judge whether each TCR beta V gene segment behaved as functional or pseudogenic. Donor age, sex, ethnicity and CMV serostatus were compiled together with the repertoire data. Genome-wide SNP genotypes for about three fifths of the roughly 700 donors were used in a later genetic analysis, which treated that subset as a discovery cohort. All discovery cohort repertoires had been generated using a single sequencing platform. Both class I and class II loci were covered by HLA typing, at four-digit resolution. The number of typed donors differed by locus: roughly 629-640 for A, B, C, DRB1 and DQB1; 522 for DQA1; about 600 for DPA1; and roughly 450 for DPB1. About five DR-DQ haplotypes were handled as single units for association and clustering because linkage in the cohort was strong. On average, 235,054 unique TCR beta nucleotide sequences were sequenced per donor among more than 350 genotyped donors of the cohort, with roughly 20% of those sequences being non-productive. Beyond this particular receptor, the publication reports: An earlier analysis of around 600 of the donors showed that most TCR beta V segments appeared in productive rearrangements either about 90% or about 30% of the time, which broadly matched IMGT annotations. The study listed 150 to 200 TCR beta chains as associated with cytomegalovirus. In this cohort, only TCR beta chains were sequenced, and detectable features were limited by the absence of alpha or paired-chain data. A later analysis found that HLA-associated TCR beta chains were more clonally expanded and had lower generation probabilities than equally common non-associated chains. A later genetic analysis reported fewer N-insertions in productive TCRs among donors in an Asian-associated ancestry cluster than the roughly 620-donor mean. In a later analysis, some 18,000 TCR beta sequences were associated with specific HLA alleles at a false discovery rate of 0.05. Some IMGT-functional V segments, including TRBV6-2 and TRBV6-3, could not be distinguished by the 87-base-pair reads and were therefore excluded. Sequencing depth was assumed to be roughly uniform across donors in the presence/absence analyses, though that assumption may not hold. In both the original and validation cohorts, the classifier was reported to diagnose cytomegalovirus status with high specificity and sensitivity. The authors suggested that the approach could potentially be generalized to other disease states and immunological phenotypes. In a later analysis, most CMV-associated TCR beta chains were found to appear HLA-restricted, with HLA associations seemingly driven largely by CMV exposure. Strong co-occurrence of HLA alleles, especially DR and DQ, made assigning TCR associations to individual alleles difficult. Because some donors lacked HLA typing at each locus, the association tests relied only on the typed subset. Correlated functional status among segregating V segments might reflect linkage disequilibrium, but an unknown experimental factor could not be ruled out. An association between a missense DCLRE1C variant and V-gene and J-gene trimming of TCR beta chains was found in a later genetic analysis and replicated in an independent cohort. According to a later analysis, parvovirus B19, influenza, CMV and Epstein-Barr virus appeared linked to several top co-occurrence clusters. A further reported finding was that TCR beta sequences accurately predicted the HLA-A and HLA-B alleles for most subjects in the first cohort. The sequencing pipeline was judged likely to have produced a cluster of highly shared sequence variants as a technical artifact. Because counts were too low, roughly 18 rarely observed V segments, including chromosome 9 orphons, were left out of the earlier analysis of roughly 600 of the donors. A few of the identified cytomegalovirus-associated TCR beta chains were confirmed in vitro to be specific for cytomegalovirus antigens. Across donors, most TCR sequences were observed very rarely, whereas some public TCRs were present in many individuals. Immune exposure information for the cohort was limited to CMV serostatus. According to a later analysis, TCR association rates differed among HLA loci, with DRB1 alleles showing the most associated TCRs and HLA-C alleles showing the fewest.

The cohort consisted of approximately 690 healthy bone marrow donors. At the time of sampling, every cohort member was nominally healthy, though immune exposures that went unrecorded were likely present. The donor was CMV seropositive and was included in the group of approximately 310 seropositive cohort members. Each donor provided a peripheral blood sample, and peripheral blood mononuclear cells were used for TCR beta sequencing. Genomic DNA extraction from the blood cell samples was performed with the Qiagen DNeasy Blood Extraction Kit. The CDR3 holds 12 amino acids from the cysteine to the phenylalanine. Only the CDR3 DNA is retained, 36 bases long and in frame from the first base. The germline V and J ends show losses of 4 bases and 6 bases respectively, and no gene match explains 3 bases of the junction. The germline V gene specifies SQVTM as CDR1 and ANQGSEA as CDR2. Turning to this clone: The clone's antigen remains unknown. Base qualities are not recorded, but no much larger clone differs from it by a single base.

The protocol used for the library was the immunoSEQ multiplex PCR assay. A mixture of 60 forward primers for TCR Vbeta segments and 13 reverse primers for TCR Jbeta segments was used in the multiplex PCR. The CDR3 region of rearranged TCR beta genes was amplified from genomic DNA with a multiplex PCR assay. On the Illumina HiSeq System, the amplified TCR beta libraries were sequenced as 87-base-pair reads. As for how the authors treated the data: In a later analysis, about 80 million unique TCR beta chains were counted across the 500 to 700 repertoires, and about 10 million of these chains were shared by at least two donors. To remove PCR and sequencing errors, raw reads were error-corrected and collapsed into unique sequences using a nearest-neighbor algorithm that merged closely related sequences. Alignment of CDR3 sequences to IMGT reference sequences was used to assign V, D and J gene segments. For a sequence to be retained, a match of at least six nucleotides to both a V gene segment and a J gene segment was required. A rearrangement was called productive if the CDR3 had no stop codons and remained in frame with V and J, and every other rearrangement was called non-productive. Following IMGT convention, CDR3 was defined as the stretch from the second conserved V-encoded cysteine up to the conserved J-encoded phenylalanine. The earlier analysis of 450 to 750 of the donors excluded any sequence lacking an unambiguous match to a single V gene segment. In an earlier analysis of a few hundred of the donors, V segments were called functional above 56.7% productive rearrangements and were called segregating when the between-donor standard deviation exceeded 5%. A statistical classification framework was built for diagnosing cytomegalovirus status from the catalog of TCR beta chain sequences. In a later analysis, V and J genes were assigned by comparing TCR nucleotide sequences against IMGT/GENE-DB human TR gene sequences. In a later analysis, CDR3 sequences and most-parsimonious VDJ recombination scenarios were assigned using the TCRdist pipeline. A later analysis defined each TCR beta chain by its CDR3 amino acid sequence plus V-gene family, and excluded reads lacking a unique V-gene family. A later analysis removed several hundred highly shared, low-generation-probability nucleotide sequences to deal with suspected cross-contamination and a sequencing artifact. For each public chain, a later analysis derived a clonal expansion index from normalized ranks of inferred template counts within each repertoire. A later analysis computed generation probabilities with a VDJ recombination model fitted to out-of-frame rearrangements, and checked the results against IGoR. In a later analysis, TCR-TCR, TCR-HLA and TCR-CMV co-occurrence was scored with hypergeometric tests, and a repertoire-size bias correction was applied to TCR pairs. In a later analysis, false discovery rates were estimated by permuting HLA or CMV assignments 20 times. In a later analysis, co-occurring TCRs were grouped using DBSCAN, and TCRdist sequence similarity was added for clustering within HLA-allele-positive subsets. Repertoires with fewer than 30,000 or more than 120,000 public chains were left out of co-occurrence clustering, as were four to six repertoires with anomalous nucleotide sharing. In its TCRdb copy, this immuneACCESS table keeps in-frame sequences only and misses some clones. Where compared with another copy, unresolved V genes explain less than half of these, and the others have no known cause. Clone size and V and J calls were adopted from that table, with D and trimming inferred from the DNA. The sample records 100,000 to 150,000 clones, 72% of which are singletons. The ten largest clones take up roughly 4% of the sample.

In this chain, TRBV29-1 is recombined with TRBJ2-7; 10 bases in the middle match TRBD1. Sequenced sample: PBMCs. The receptor was derived from a man aged 45-65 years in good health and CMV-seropositive. The CDR3 reads CSVGDRGGEQYF. The DNA reads as follows: TGCAGCGTTGGGGACAGGGGTGGCGAGCAGTACTTC.